These T cell receptor beta chains were read from a single sample in a study of shared clonotypes between healthy human individuals. Sequenced by immunoSEQ multiplex PCR; TCRdb stores in-frame clones only, minus some. The sample comprises some 530,000 clones, roughly 80% of which are singletons, and about 13% rests with the top ten. Sequencing input: PBMCs. The origin of the receptors is a woman in her 40s in good health. Some clones in this sample may be carry-over from other donors' samples. CDR3s include the opening cysteine and the closing phenylalanine or tryptophan. Fields, in order: V gene, D gene, J gene, clone size, CDR3 DNA, CDR3 protein. A D gene is named only where the DNA matches it firmly. Size is omitted from some rows. Given values are once, few, many or a class for expanded clones.

TRBV7-2,.,TRBJ2-1,.,TGTGCCAGCAGCTTAGTGGGGCTCAATGAGCAGTTCTTC,CASSLVGLNEQFF
TRBV28,.,TRBJ2-2,.,TGTGCCAGCAGTTTACTAGCGTACACCGGGGAGCTGTTTTTT,CASSLLAYTGELFF
TRBV7-3,TRBD1,TRBJ1-6,.,TGTGCCAGCAGCGTCAAAGGAGGGGGCTATTCACCCCTCCACTTT,CASSVKGGGYSPLHF
TRBV4-1,TRBD1,TRBJ2-1,few,TGCGCCAGCAGCAAAAGGTCACAGGGGGCCTACAATGAGCAGTTCTTC,CASSKRSQGAYNEQFF
TRBV28,.,TRBJ2-2,.,TGTGCCAGCAGTTTCCCCGGGGGGGAGCTGTTTTTT,CASSFPGGELFF
TRBV7-9,.,TRBJ2-6,.,TGTGCCAGCAGCCGGGACTCCGCTGGGGCCAACGTCCTGACTTTC,CASSRDSAGANVLTF
TRBV1,.,TRBJ2-4,many,TGCACCAGCAGCCAAGGCCCCCCTCGGACCATTCAGTACTTC,CTSSQGPPRTIQYF
TRBV11-3,TRBD2,TRBJ2-1,.,TGTGCCAGCAGTCTACTAGCGGGAGGGTACCATGAGCAGTTCTTC,CASSLLAGGYHEQFF
TRBV6-6,.,TRBJ2-7,.,TGTGCCAGCAGTCAAACCAGCCTGGGCGAGCAGTACTTC,CASSQTSLGEQYF
TRBV9,TRBD2,TRBJ2-2,.,TGTGCCAGCAGCCCCAGCGAGTTAGCGGGAGCGGGCGGGGAGCTGTTTTTT,CASSPSELAGAGGELFF
TRBV7-8,TRBD1,TRBJ2-7,.,TGTGCCAGCAGCTTAGCCCCCAAGACAGGGAACTACGAGCAGTACTTC,CASSLAPKTGNYEQYF
TRBV7-6,TRBD1,TRBJ2-2,.,TGTGCCAGCAGCCGTTGGACAGGGGGAAGGGACAGGAACACCGGGGAGCTGTTTTTT,CASSRWTGGRDRNTGELFF
TRBV15,TRBD1,TRBJ1-2,many,TGTGCCACCAGCAGAGATCTTAGGACAGGGGATAATGGCTACACCTTC,CATSRDLRTGDNGYTF
TRBV7-2,.,TRBJ2-3,.,TGTGCCAGCAGTCCGACGGTGGGCGAACCGTCAGCTACGCAGTATTTT,CASSPTVGEPSATQYF
TRBV5-4,TRBD1,TRBJ1-2,.,TGTGCCAGCAGCCCGCCCGGACAGGGGGCGGACTATGGCTACACCTTC,CASSPPGQGADYGYTF
TRBV5-1,TRBD1,TRBJ1-2,.,TGCGCCAGCAGCCCGGACAGGGCGGTCTTCTTTGGGGGCTACACCTTC,CASSPDRAVFFGGYTF
TRBV15,TRBD1,TRBJ2-5,.,TGTGCCACCAGCACACCAACTACGTCAGGGGGCGAGACCCAGTACTTC,CATSTPTTSGGETQYF
TRBV5-1,TRBD2,TRBJ2-1,.,TGCGCCAGCAGCTTGGTCTCCGGGACTAGTAGTTACAATGAGCAGTTCTTC,CASSLVSGTSSYNEQFF
TRBV4-1,.,TRBJ1-2,.,TGCGCCAGCAGCCACCAAAGGACAGACCCCTATGGCTACACCTTC,CASSHQRTDPYGYTF
TRBV7-8,.,TRBJ2-5,.,TGTGCCAGCAGCGCCCGGGAGAGCGAGACCCAGTACTTC,CASSARESETQYF
TRBV18,TRBD2,TRBJ2-7,.,TGTGCCAGCTCACCTAGCAGCGGGAGCTCCTACGAGCAGTACTTC,CASSPSSGSSYEQYF
TRBV11-2,.,TRBJ1-4,many,TGTGCCAGCAGCTTAGCTTTGAGTTTCGGTGAAAAACTGTTTTTT,CASSLALSFGEKLFF
TRBV28,TRBD1,TRBJ2-2,.,TGTGCCAGCAGTTTATTAGGGGGCGGCACCGGGGAGCTGTTTTTT,CASSLLGGGTGELFF
TRBV23-1,.,TRBJ1-1,.,TGCGCCAGCAGTCAGGGAAACACTGAAGCTTTCTTT,CASSQGNTEAFF
TRBV6-5,TRBD1,TRBJ1-4,few,TGTGCCAGCAGTTATGACAGGGAGAGTGAAAAACTGTTTTTT,CASSYDRESEKLFF
TRBV15,.,TRBJ2-1,few,TGTGCCACCAGCTTACACTCGAGCGGTGAGCAGTTCTTC,CATSLHSSGEQFF
TRBV6-6,TRBD2,TRBJ2-3,.,TGTGCCAGCAGTGGCGGGAGGCCCACCACAGATACGCAGTATTTT,CASSGGRPTTDTQYF
TRBV30,.,TRBJ2-4,once,TGTGCCTGGAGTGACCCTTGGGGGGCCAAAAACATTCAGTACTTC,CAWSDPWGAKNIQYF
TRBV28,TRBD2,TRBJ2-2,.,TGTGCCAGCAGTCCCGACCGCACTAGCGGGTTAACCAACACCGGGGAGCTGTTTTTT,CASSPDRTSGLTNTGELFF
TRBV2,TRBD2,TRBJ2-1,.,TGTGCCAGCCTCAGCGGGACTGAGCAGTTCTTC,CASLSGTEQFF
TRBV30,.,TRBJ2-5,many,TGTGCCTGGAGTTCCCTGGGGCAGGTAGAGACCCAGTACTTC,CAWSSLGQVETQYF
TRBV10-3,TRBD2,TRBJ2-7,.,TGTGCCATCAGTGAGCGGGCTAGCGGGAACTACGAGCAGTACTTC,CAISERASGNYEQYF
TRBV7-9,.,TRBJ1-1,.,TGTGCCAGCAGCTTGACATTGAACACTGAAGCTTTCTTT,CASSLTLNTEAFF